The TCR beta chain under discussion was sequenced for a study of cytomegalovirus exposure and HLA in healthy donors. The CDR3 consists of 13 residues. Trimming stripped 4 bases from V and 4 bases from J, with 8 bases between. Per the germline V gene, CDR1 is SGHTA and CDR2 is FQGNSA. Here immunoSEQ multiplex PCR was the method, and the copy in TCRdb shows in-frame clones only, minus some. The table shows 110,000 to 150,000 clones, with around 89% occurring only once. V is TRBV7-2 and J is TRBJ2-1; no definite D call. The origin of this receptor is a woman aged 25 to 39 in good health and CMV-seropositive. The sample was PBMCs. CDR3: CASSSRPYNEQFF. In DNA, the CDR3 is TGTGCCAGCAGCTCTAGACCATACAATGAGCAGTTCTTC.